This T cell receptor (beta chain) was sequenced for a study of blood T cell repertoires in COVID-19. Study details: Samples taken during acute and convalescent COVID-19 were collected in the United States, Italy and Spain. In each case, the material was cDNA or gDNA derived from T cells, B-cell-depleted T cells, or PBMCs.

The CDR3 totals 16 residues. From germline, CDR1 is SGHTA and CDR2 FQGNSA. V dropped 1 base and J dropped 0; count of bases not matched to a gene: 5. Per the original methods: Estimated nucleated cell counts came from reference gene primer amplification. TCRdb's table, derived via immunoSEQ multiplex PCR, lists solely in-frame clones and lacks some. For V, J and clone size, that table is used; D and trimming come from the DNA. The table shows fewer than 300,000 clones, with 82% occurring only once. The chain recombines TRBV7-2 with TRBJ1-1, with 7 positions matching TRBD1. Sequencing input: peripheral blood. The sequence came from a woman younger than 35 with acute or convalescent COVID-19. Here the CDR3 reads CASSLVLQGMNTEAFF. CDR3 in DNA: TGTGCCAGCAGCTTAGTGCTACAGGGGATGAACACTGAAGCTTTCTTT. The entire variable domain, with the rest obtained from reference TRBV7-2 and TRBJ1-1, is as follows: GAGVSQSPSNKVTEKGKDVELRCDPISGHTALYWYRQSLGQGLEFLIYFQGNSAPDKSGLPSDRFSAERTGGSVSTLTIQRTQQEDSAVYLCASSLVLQGMNTEAFFGQGTRLTVV.